This TCR beta chain was recorded in a study of shared clonotypes between healthy human individuals. V shed 0 bases and J shed 6 bases, with 12 bases lying between them. This CDR3 is built from 15 residues. Looked up from germline, CDR1 is LNHNV and CDR2 is YYDKDF (reference sequence). Study observations and caveats: Sorted-subset samples were not fully sequenced, rarefaction indicated.

Adult donors, all healthy and HIV-negative, had no recent acute infections or vaccinations. A note on this clone: The antigen remains unidentified.

Replicate PCRs run on sorted subsets employed about 220 ng DNA, around 27,000 T cell genomes. Profiled with immunoSEQ multiplex PCR; TCRdb holds only in-frame clones, not every one. The sample lists under 2.5 million clones; 85% to 95% were seen once. This receptor was obtained from a man between 18 and 35 years old in good health. Some clones in this sample may be carry-over from other donors' samples. The V call is TRBV15, the J call TRBJ2-1, with D tentatively TRBD2 (5 bases). The source material was naive CD4+ T cells from PBMCs. The subset was: CD45RA+ positively selected. This chain's CDR3 is CATSRDNSRGNEQFF. Written as DNA, the CDR3 is TGTGCCACCAGCAGAGATAACTCCCGGGGCAATGAGCAGTTCTTC.